This TCR beta chain comes out of a study of shared T cell receptors in the human thymus. Sequencing used immunoSEQ multiplex PCR; TCRdb keeps in-frame clones, though not all of them. The table shows hundreds of thousands of clones, with 87% occurring only once. Germline CDR1 SGHTA, CDR2 FQGNSA. The CDR3 totals 16 residues. V shed 5 bases and J shed 0 bases, with 17 bases lying between them. Another study also made use of these data, one on human thymus T cells. This second report adds: During corrective heart surgery, resections were taken, and the thymus tissue came from them.

This receptor was identified in a boy under two years old with a congenital heart defect. The chain combines TRBV7-2 with TRBJ2-7, with D maybe TRBD2 (6 bases). Input material: thymocytes. The CDR3 DNA sequence: TGTGCCAGCAGCCTACGTATGCTAGCGAACTCCTACGAGCAGTACTTC. This gives the protein CASSLRMLANSYEQYF.